Listed below are T cell receptor beta chains from one sample, sequenced in a study of patients and donors after allogeneic stem cell transplantation. TCRdb fed the RT-PCR reads into MiXCR, producing one record per CDR3 protein. The sample has 100,000 to 130,000 distinct CDR3 sequences, roughly 35% seen once; the top ten hold under 30%. Source material: blood, either unsorted or a sorted T cell fraction (not recorded which). The receptor source for this set is a human donor who was either an allogeneic HSCT recipient or a stem cell or donor lymphocyte infusion donor (not recorded which). It is not recorded whose cells these are; they may come from a transplant donor. Each CDR3 is given without its conserved first and last residue. The D gene is left open where the match is weak.

ASSGFGLSSTDTQY,TRBJ2-3,-,TRBV7-2
SASRLAPPGELF,TRBJ2-2,TRBD2,TRBV20-1
ASSDGVGNTIY,TRBJ1-3,-,TRBV18
ASSRDPRLGTDTQY,TRBJ2-3,-,TRBV4-3
ASSLNRELVYEQY,TRBJ2-7,-,TRBV27
ASSEDRKLYNEQF,TRBJ2-1,-,TRBV12-3/TRBV12-4
ASSYFGQLSTNEKLF,TRBJ1-4,-,TRBV6-6
ASSQGLAGGHRTGELF,TRBJ2-2,TRBD2,TRBV4-1
ASSVTGANYGYT,TRBJ1-2,TRBD1,TRBV9
ASSQGSGRAYNEQF,TRBJ2-1,TRBD2,TRBV6-5
ASSLPGQGRNTIY,TRBJ1-3,TRBD1,TRBV5-1
ATSERGYGYT,TRBJ1-2,-,TRBV24-1
ASSLGYFFGTEAF,TRBJ1-1,-,TRBV5-5
ASSLNRPGGRTNEQF,TRBJ2-1,TRBD1,TRBV7-9
ASSLDAGRGETQY,TRBJ2-5,-,TRBV7-2
SVDEGNTEAF,TRBJ1-1,-,TRBV29-1
SASSGPNYGYT,TRBJ1-2,-,TRBV20-1
ASRSGTGEGQPQH,TRBJ1-5,TRBD1,TRBV28
SASGIEQF,TRBJ2-1,-,TRBV20-1
ASSQTTNYGYT,TRBJ1-2,-,TRBV7-9
ASSPVPPHGYT,TRBJ1-2,-,TRBV7-9
ATSLLGTGVNEQF,TRBJ2-1,TRBD1,TRBV15
ASSTGAKETQY,TRBJ2-5,-,TRBV3-1
ASSPRQWGSPLH,TRBJ1-6,-,TRBV6-6
SAPVSAANEQF,TRBJ2-1,-,TRBV20-1
ATSGRGTYNEQF,TRBJ2-1,-,TRBV24-1
ATTREPGQLRLNTEAF,TRBJ1-1,TRBD1,TRBV6-1
ASAGIGNTEAF,TRBJ1-1,-,TRBV5-1
SASRVATDTQY,TRBJ2-3,-,TRBV20-1
ASSATGLNTEAF,TRBJ1-1,-,TRBV9
SARGSFGLNYGYT,TRBJ1-2,-,TRBV20-1
ASSGDSPNQPQH,TRBJ1-5,-,TRBV2
ASSTLNTQY,TRBJ2-3,-,TRBV6-6
SASLTGVSSYNEQF,TRBJ2-1,-,TRBV20-1
AISADRGRFGEAF,TRBJ1-1,TRBD1,TRBV10-3
ASSPLAGTDTQY,TRBJ2-3,TRBD2,TRBV7-2
SALGQKTSSYNEQF,TRBJ2-1,-,TRBV20-1
ASSFKLRGGEKLF,TRBJ1-4,-,TRBV11-2
ASSEPTGTDTQY,TRBJ2-3,-,TRBV6-2/TRBV6-3
SARNVEKLF,TRBJ1-4,-,TRBV20-1
SARKAGPTDTQY,TRBJ2-3,TRBD2,TRBV20-1
ASSQETHSEAF,TRBJ1-1,-,TRBV4-3
ASSLQGVRDNSPLH,TRBJ1-6,-,TRBV3-1
ASSLEGFLANTGELF,TRBJ2-2,-,TRBV7-2
ASSFDRIPNIAGWNTEAF,TRBJ1-1,-,TRBV7-9
ASGFHDRGDNQPQH,TRBJ1-5,TRBD1,TRBV12-5
ASSMGQGLDNEKLF,TRBJ1-4,TRBD1,TRBV7-2
SALGTSPYEQY,TRBJ2-7,TRBD2,TRBV20-1
ASSSPLGSIQY,TRBJ2-4,-,TRBV7-2
ASSWTQRGTEAF,TRBJ1-1,-,TRBV6-5
ATSPRGGGTEAF,TRBJ1-1,-,TRBV10-3
ASSLWGTSGTNEQF,TRBJ2-1,TRBD2,TRBV5-6
ASRLSGPEPYEQF,TRBJ2-1,-,TRBV5-1
SAREQGRDYGYT,TRBJ1-2,TRBD1,TRBV20-1